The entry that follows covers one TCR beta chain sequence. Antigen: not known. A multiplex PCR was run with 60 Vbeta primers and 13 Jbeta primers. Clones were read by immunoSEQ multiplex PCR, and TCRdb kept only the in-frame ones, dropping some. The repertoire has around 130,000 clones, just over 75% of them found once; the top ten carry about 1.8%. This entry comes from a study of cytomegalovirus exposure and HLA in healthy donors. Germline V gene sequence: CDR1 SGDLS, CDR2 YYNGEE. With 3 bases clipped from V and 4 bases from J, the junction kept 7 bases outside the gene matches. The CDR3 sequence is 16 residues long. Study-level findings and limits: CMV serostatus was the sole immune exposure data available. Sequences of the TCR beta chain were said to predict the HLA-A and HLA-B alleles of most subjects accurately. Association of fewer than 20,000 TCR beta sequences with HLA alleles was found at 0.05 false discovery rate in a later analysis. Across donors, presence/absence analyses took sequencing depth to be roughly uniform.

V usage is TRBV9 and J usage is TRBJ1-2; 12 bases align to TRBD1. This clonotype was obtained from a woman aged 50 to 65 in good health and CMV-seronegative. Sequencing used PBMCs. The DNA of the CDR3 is TGTGCCAGCAGCGCCGCCGGGACAGGGGGCGCCTATGGCTACACCTTC. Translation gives CASSAAGTGGAYGYTF.